This T cell receptor beta chain was identified in a study of cytomegalovirus exposure and HLA in healthy donors. PCR employed 60 Vbeta and 13 Jbeta primers. Clones were sequenced by immunoSEQ multiplex PCR, and TCRdb holds only the in-frame ones, with some missing. The sample yields some 120,000 clones, 65% to 85% seen once. A remark on this clone: Germline and junction disagree at one end, which may indicate a read error.

Sample: PBMCs. The clonotype was recovered from a man between 50 and 59 years old in good health and CMV-seronegative.

The CDR3 DNA follows: TGCGCCAGCAGCCAAGAGGCGTGGGGTGAGGGCTACCCCTTC. The encoded protein is CASSQEAWGEGYPF. The genes are TRBV4-3 and TRBJ1-2, with D unclear. CDR1 is LGHNA and CDR2 is YSLEER in the germline V gene. The CDR3 has 14 residues.